This TCR beta chain was sequenced for a study of cytomegalovirus exposure and HLA in healthy donors listed by TCRdb under 2017. Concerning the study at large: According to an earlier analysis of a few hundred of the donors, some 170 million T cells yielded 95 million to 140 million unique TCR beta sequences and about 280 Gb of sequence data. Approximately 300 gigabases of sequencing data and tens of millions of unique TCR sequences were included in an early release covering 500 to 750 HLA-typed donors. Of the roughly 430 genotyped donors, over 70% fell in the genetic ancestry cluster associated with self-reported Caucasian donors. The study was designed to test whether signatures of past pathogen exposure could be identified by cataloging public T cell receptors. Using immunosequencing, the study profiled T cell repertoires from 666 subjects and related those repertoires to cytomegalovirus serostatus. A separate validation cohort of 100 to 150 different subjects was used in addition to the roughly 620-subject first cohort. The study combined high-throughput TCR immunosequencing, statistical association of individual TCRs with disease status, and machine learning to predict cytomegalovirus infection status. A later analysis re-examined previously published TCR beta repertoires from 500 to 700 donors and added high-resolution HLA genotyping to investigate patterns of TCR occurrence. In the later analysis, no new phenotypic data were used to find candidate immune exposures; instead, reliance was placed on TCR beta sequences and their occurrence across donors. An earlier analysis of fewer than 700 of the donors applied high-throughput TCR beta sequencing to assess whether each TCR beta V gene segment acted as functional or pseudogenic. Donor age, sex, ethnicity and CMV serostatus were compiled together with the repertoire data. A later genetic analysis used genome-wide SNP genotypes for about 65% of the 666 donors, treating that subset as a discovery cohort. All discovery cohort repertoires had been generated on a single sequencing platform. Both class I and class II loci were covered by HLA typing, at four-digit resolution. The number of typed donors differed by locus: 629-630 for A, B, C, DRB1 and DQB1; about 520 for DQA1; around 580 for DPA1; and around 490 for DPB1. Because of strong linkage in the cohort, 4 to 6 DR-DQ haplotypes were treated as single units for association and clustering. Across 300 to 400 genotyped donors of the cohort, an average of about 250,000 unique TCR beta nucleotide sequences per donor were sequenced, and roughly 18% of those sequences were non-productive. Findings and caveats that apply to the study as a whole: Sequencing depth was assumed to be roughly uniform across donors in the presence/absence analyses, though that assumption may not hold. The classifier was reported to diagnose cytomegalovirus status with high specificity and sensitivity in both the original cohort and the validation cohort. The study gave a list of 150 to 200 TCR beta chains associated with cytomegalovirus. V-gene and J-gene trimming of TCR beta chains was associated with a missense DCLRE1C variant in a later genetic analysis, and the association was replicated in an independent cohort. Because counts were too low, 15 to 20 rarely observed V segments, including chromosome 9 orphons, were excluded from the earlier analysis of some 540 of the donors. Several of the top co-occurrence clusters appeared to be linked to parvovirus B19, influenza, CMV and Epstein-Barr virus, according to a later analysis. HLA typing was unavailable for some donors at each locus, so association tests used only the typed subset. Linkage disequilibrium might explain the correlated functional status among segregating V segments, but an unknown experimental factor could not be ruled out. The authors suggested that the approach could potentially be extended to other disease states and immunological phenotypes. Most TCR sequences were observed very rarely across donors, whereas some public TCRs were present in many individuals. Strong co-occurrence of HLA alleles, especially DR and DQ, made assigning TCR associations to individual alleles difficult. According to a later analysis, most CMV-associated TCR beta chains appeared to be HLA-restricted, and the HLA associations seemed to be driven largely by CMV exposure. In a later analysis, TCR association rates were found to vary across HLA loci, with the most associated TCRs seen for DRB1 alleles and the fewest for HLA-C alleles. Broadly in line with IMGT annotations, most TCR beta V segments showed up in productive rearrangements about 87% or about 30% of the time in an earlier analysis of several hundred of the donors. A later genetic analysis reported fewer N-insertions in productive TCRs among donors in an Asian-associated ancestry cluster than the approximately 700-donor mean. Compared with equally common non-associated chains, HLA-associated TCR beta chains in a later analysis were more clonally expanded and had lower generation probabilities. The cohort was sequenced for TCR beta chains only, and without alpha or paired-chain data the features that could be detected were limited. A further reported finding was that TCR beta sequences accurately predicted the HLA-A and HLA-B alleles for most subjects in the first cohort. CMV serostatus was the only immune exposure information available for the cohort. Specific HLA alleles were associated with roughly 16,000 TCR beta sequences at a false discovery rate of 0.05 in a later analysis. Because the 87-base-pair reads could not distinguish some IMGT-functional V segments, including TRBV6-2 and TRBV6-3, those segments were excluded. A few of the identified cytomegalovirus-associated TCR beta chains were confirmed in vitro to be specific for cytomegalovirus antigens. The sequencing pipeline was judged likely to have produced a cluster of highly shared sequence variants as a technical artifact.

The cohort was made up of 650 to 700 healthy bone marrow donors. At the time of sampling, all cohort members were nominally healthy, though unrecorded immune exposures were likely present. The donor was CMV seropositive and belonged to the group of around 300 seropositive cohort members. Each donor provided a peripheral blood sample, and peripheral blood mononuclear cells were used for TCR beta sequencing. The Qiagen DNeasy Blood Extraction Kit was used to extract genomic DNA from the blood cell samples. The CDR3 runs 15 amino acids, cysteine and phenylalanine included. The sequence is cut down to CDR3 DNA, 45 bases in frame from base 1. The germline V gene (reference sequence) gives CDR1 as LNHDA and CDR2 as SQIVND. V was cut back by 5 bases and J by 4 bases, leaving a gap of 12 bases between them. Libraries were prepared through the immunoSEQ multiplex PCR assay. For the multiplex PCR, a mixture combining 60 forward primers for TCR Vbeta segments and 13 reverse primers for TCR Jbeta segments was used. A multiplex PCR assay on genomic DNA amplified the CDR3 region of rearranged TCR beta genes. The amplified TCR beta libraries were sequenced on the Illumina HiSeq System as 87-base-pair reads. The published analysis was carried out like this. Across the 670 or so repertoires, a later analysis counted 75 million to 90 million unique TCR beta chains, around 11 million of which were shared by at least two donors. Raw reads were error-corrected and collapsed into unique sequences with a nearest-neighbor algorithm that merged closely related sequences to remove PCR and sequencing errors. Alignment of CDR3 sequences to IMGT reference sequences was used to assign V, D and J gene segments. For a sequence to be retained, a match of at least six nucleotides to both a V gene segment and a J gene segment was required. A rearrangement was called productive if the CDR3 had no stop codons and remained in frame with V and J, and every other rearrangement was called non-productive. CDR3 was defined according to IMGT convention as the region running from the second conserved V-encoded cysteine to the conserved J-encoded phenylalanine. The earlier analysis of some 600 of the donors excluded sequences that lacked an unambiguous match to a single V gene segment. In an earlier analysis of a few hundred of the donors, a V segment was called functional when productive rearrangements were above 56.7%, and segregating when the standard deviation between donors exceeded 5%. A statistical classification framework was built for diagnosing cytomegalovirus status from the catalog of TCR beta chain sequences. V and J gene assignment, in a later analysis, came from comparing TCR nucleotide sequences with IMGT/GENE-DB human TR gene sequences. In a later analysis, CDR3 sequences and most-parsimonious VDJ recombination scenarios were assigned using the TCRdist pipeline. In a later analysis, each TCR beta chain was defined by its CDR3 amino acid sequence together with its V-gene family, and reads lacking a unique V-gene family were excluded. A later analysis removed over 500 highly shared, low-generation-probability nucleotide sequences to deal with suspected cross-contamination and a sequencing artifact. In a later analysis, a clonal expansion index for each public chain was calculated from normalized within-repertoire ranks of inferred template counts. In a later analysis, generation probabilities were computed using a VDJ recombination model fitted to out-of-frame rearrangements, and the results were checked against IGoR. In a later analysis, TCR-TCR, TCR-HLA and TCR-CMV co-occurrence was scored with hypergeometric tests, and a repertoire-size bias correction was applied to TCR pairs. A later analysis estimated false discovery rates by permuting HLA or CMV assignments 20 times. In a later analysis, co-occurring TCRs were grouped with DBSCAN, and TCRdist sequence similarity was added when clustering was performed within HLA-allele-positive subsets. Repertoires with fewer than 30,000 or more than 120,000 public chains were left out of co-occurrence clustering, as were five repertoires with anomalous nucleotide sharing. TCRdb re-hosts the immuneACCESS table, in-frame sequences only. Its copies lack some clones; in the studies checked, an unresolved V gene accounts for under half of them, and the cause for the rest is not known. That table supplies the V and J calls and clone size; D and trimming were determined from the DNA. This sample has more than 85,000 clones in its table, and roughly 80% of those were observed once. Less than 7.5% of the sample is held by the ten biggest clonotypes.

Comment on this clone: This receptor's antigen is unknown. Base qualities were left out, and no much larger clone turns up one base away.

Rearrangement joined TRBV19 to TRBJ2-6; the D gene is perhaps TRBD1, on 5 matching bases. Input material: PBMCs. The TCR sequence derives from a man aged 25 to 40 in good health and CMV-seropositive. The CDR3 protein: CASSPGRAGANVLTF. DNA sequence: TGTGCCAGTAGTCCAGGGCGAGCCGGGGCCAACGTCCTGACTTTC.